These T cell receptor beta chains were read from a single sample in a study of shared clonotypes between healthy human individuals. The protocol was immunoSEQ multiplex PCR, while the TCRdb copy is restricted to in-frame clones and leaves out a portion. The sample records roughly 650,000 clones, about 96% being singletons. The source material was naive CD4+ T cells sorted from blood. The receptors were gathered from a woman aged 30 to 39 in good health. Both conserved end residues are part of each CDR3. A D gene is named only where the DNA matches it firmly. The size of a clone is reported for some rows only, either as once, few or many, or as a class for expanded clones.

>once|TRBV19|NA|TRBJ1-2
CASSPDGRPNYGYTF
TGTGCCAGTAGTCCAGATGGCAGACCTAACTATGGCTACACCTTC
>NA|TRBV7-2|NA|TRBJ1-5
CASSLYQQPQHF
TGTGCCAGCAGCTTATACCAGCAGCCCCAGCATTTT
>NA|TRBV2|TRBD1|TRBJ2-1
CASSRQGAGNEQFF
TGTGCCAGCAGTCGACAGGGGGCGGGAAATGAGCAGTTCTTC
>once|TRBV28|NA|TRBJ2-6
CASTLGASPYPGANVLTF
TGTGCCAGCACCCTAGGGGCTTCCCCGTATCCTGGGGCCAACGTCCTGACTTTC
>NA|TRBV29-1|TRBD1|TRBJ2-3
CSVCRTTGGTDTQYF
TGCAGCGTTTGCCGAACGACAGGGGGTACAGATACGCAGTATTTT
>NA|TRBV7-2|NA|TRBJ1-1
CASSPRTDTEAFF
TGTGCCAGCAGCCCTAGGACAGACACTGAAGCTTTCTTT
>NA|TRBV5-1|TRBD2|TRBJ2-7
CASSSGLAGSLAYEQYF
TGCGCCAGCAGCTCGGGACTAGCGGGCAGCCTCGCCTACGAGCAGTACTTC
>NA|TRBV5-1|NA|TRBJ2-5
CASSLGQGKETQYF
TGCGCCAGCAGCTTGGGCCAGGGGAAGGAGACCCAGTACTTC
>NA|TRBV28|TRBD1|TRBJ2-2
CASRVLGTGNTGELFF
TGTGCCAGCAGAGTCCTCGGGACAGGGAACACCGGGGAGCTGTTTTTT
>NA|TRBV28|NA|TRBJ1-2
CASSTTPGAYYGYTF
TGTGCCAGCAGTACGACACCAGGGGCTTACTATGGCTACACCTTC
>once|TRBV28|NA|TRBJ2-1
CAFRLSNEQFF
TGTGCCTTTCGCTTGAGCAATGAGCAGTTCTTC
>NA|TRBV2|NA|TRBJ2-7
CASSGAYEQYF
TGTGCCAGCAGTGGAGCCTACGAGCAGTACTTC
>NA|TRBV19|NA|TRBJ2-5
CASSMGVAQETQYF
TGTGCCAGTAGTATGGGGGTAGCCCAAGAGACCCAGTACTTC
>NA|TRBV28|NA|TRBJ1-1
CASSLTRNTEAFF
TGTGCCAGCAGCCTCACAAGGAACACTGAAGCTTTCTTT
>once|TRBV30|TRBD1|TRBJ2-2
CAWSGTGVTGELFF
TGTGCCTGGAGTGGGACAGGGGTGACGGGGGAGCTGTTTTTT
>once|TRBV5-1|NA|TRBJ1-4
CASSLGASATNEKLFF
TGCGCCAGCAGCTTGGGAGCTTCTGCAACTAATGAAAAACTGTTTTTT
>NA|TRBV19|NA|TRBJ1-1
CASSQKMNTEAFF
TGTGCCAGTAGTCAGAAAATGAACACTGAAGCTTTCTTT
>NA|TRBV5-1|TRBD2|TRBJ2-7
CASSFTSGTYEQYF
TGCGCCAGCAGCTTTACTAGCGGGACATACGAGCAGTACTTC
>NA|TRBV19|NA|TRBJ2-7
CASSKKGQGNYEQYF
TGTGCCAGTAGTAAAAAAGGTCAGGGGAACTACGAGCAGTACTTC
>NA|TRBV27|NA|TRBJ2-1
CASTREGIRNEQFF
TGTGCCAGCACAAGAGAGGGGATACGCAATGAGCAGTTCTTC
>NA|TRBV19|TRBD1|TRBJ2-7
CASSDPGQSYEQYF
TGTGCCAGTAGTGATCCGGGACAGTCCTACGAGCAGTACTTC
>NA|TRBV19|NA|TRBJ2-5
CASSKGRPQETQYF
TGTGCCAGTAGTAAGGGACGGCCCCAAGAGACCCAGTACTTC
>NA|TRBV2|NA|TRBJ1-5
CASSETERQPQHF
TGTGCCAGCAGTGAAACGGAGAGACAGCCCCAGCATTTT
>NA|TRBV7-2|NA|TRBJ2-1
CASRHRQLYNEQFF
TGTGCCAGCAGACACCGACAGCTCTACAATGAGCAGTTCTTC
>NA|TRBV30|NA|TRBJ2-7
CAWSVTSAFSSYEQYF
TGTGCCTGGAGTGTAACGTCAGCCTTTAGCTCCTACGAGCAGTACTTC
>once|TRBV5-1|TRBD1|TRBJ2-5
CASSFTGQGETQYF
TGCGCCAGCAGCTTTACGGGACAGGGAGAGACCCAGTACTTC
>NA|TRBV28|NA|TRBJ1-1
CASSLITEAFF
TGTGCCAGCAGTTTAATCACTGAAGCTTTCTTT
>NA|TRBV27|TRBD2|TRBJ2-1
CATKIAGWGNEQFF
TGTGCCACCAAGATAGCGGGATGGGGGAATGAGCAGTTCTTC
>NA|TRBV5-1|TRBD2|TRBJ2-1
CASSGGLANNEQFF
TGCGCCAGCAGCGGGGGACTAGCGAACAATGAGCAGTTCTTC
>NA|TRBV20-1|TRBD1|TRBJ2-3
CSARGLDTQYF
TGCAGTGCCAGGGGGCTAGATACGCAGTATTTT
>NA|TRBV27|NA|TRBJ2-7
CASSLRGRSSYEQYF
TGTGCCAGCAGTTTAAGGGGCAGGAGCTCCTACGAGCAGTACTTC
>NA|TRBV21-1|NA|TRBJ1-2
CASSKASDSSTYGYTF
TGTGCCAGCAGCAAAGCATCGGACTCTTCAACCTATGGCTACACCTTC
>NA|TRBV28|NA|TRBJ1-1
CASSLTSDRQAFF
TGTGCCAGCAGTTTGACGTCAGATAGGCAAGCTTTCTTT
>NA|TRBV4-1|TRBD1|TRBJ1-4
CASSQDGTGWEGTNEKLFF
TGCGCCAGCAGCCAAGATGGGACAGGGTGGGAGGGTACTAATGAAAAACTGTTTTTT
>NA|TRBV5-1|NA|TRBJ2-7
CASSLGGGTSSYEQYF
TGCGCCAGCAGCTTGGGGGGCGGGACCAGCTCCTACGAGCAGTACTTC
>NA|TRBV19|NA|TRBJ2-2
CASSIDRAAGELFF
TGTGCCAGTAGTATAGACAGGGCGGCCGGGGAGCTGTTTTTT